One sample yielded the 22 T cell receptor beta chains listed below, sequenced in a study of cytomegalovirus exposure and HLA in healthy donors. Repertoires were generated with immunoSEQ multiplex PCR, while TCRdb's copy carries only in-frame clones and drops some. This table has 200,000 to 300,000 clones, about 90% appearing once. The sample taken for sequencing was PBMCs. These TCRs come from a woman under 40 in good health and CMV-seronegative.

The chain couples TRBV19 to TRBJ2-7, with TRBD2 matching over 8 bases. In germline, CDR1 is LNHDA, CDR2 SQIVND (reference sequence). V shed 6 bases and J 3 bases; nucleotides not matched to a gene: 4. CDR3 length: 13 residues. CDR3 sequence: CASSLAGFYEQYF. The CDR3 nucleotides read TGTGCCAGTAGCCTAGCGGGTTTCTACGAGCAGTACTTC.

This chain links TRBV5-1 with TRBJ2-5, with 7 bases that match TRBD1. V lost 4 bases and J lost 2; bases outside the gene matches: 8. CDR3 length: 15 amino acids. CDR1 and CDR2 (germline): SGHRS, YFSETQ. The CDR3, as DNA: TGCGCCAGCAGCCTAACCTACAGGGGACAAGAGACCCAGTACTTC. Amino acid sequence: CASSLTYRGQETQYF.

This clone has a single count. The rearrangement links TRBV19 to TRBJ2-7; 9 nucleotides agree with TRBD2. This CDR3 is built from 20 residues. Germline CDR1 LNHDA, CDR2 SQIVND (reference sequence). CDR3 in amino acids: CAKGAHSRLAEPETSYEQYF. The CDR3, as DNA: TGTGCGAAGGGGGCCCATTCGCGACTAGCGGAACCGGAGACCTCCTACGAGCAGTACTTC.

The genes are TRBV10-1 and TRBJ2-2, with D perhaps being TRBD1 or TRBD2 (5 bases each). V dropped 6 bases and J dropped 5 bases, with 19 bases sitting between them. The CDR3 extends over 16 amino acids. CDR1 is WNHNN and CDR2 is SYGVQD in the germline V gene (reference sequence). Here the CDR3 reads CASRDSRASCTGELFF. The CDR3 bases are TGCGCCAGCAGAGACAGTCGGGCTAGCTGTACCGGGGAGCTGTTTTTT.

To note about this clone: Different DNA sequences within this sample yield the same CDR3. The rearrangement joins TRBV9 to TRBJ2-3; 9 bases agree with TRBD2. V trimming: 0 bases; J trimming: 3 bases; junction bases outside the gene matches: 5. This CDR3 contains 16 residues. The germline V gene has CDR1 SGDLS and CDR2 YYNGEE. CDR3 nucleotides: TGTGCCAGCAGCGTAGGGTTAGCGGGAGCTACAGATACGCAGTATTTT. This codes for CASSVGLAGATDTQYF.

The chain uses TRBV9 and TRBJ2-7, with 15 positions matching TRBD2. CDR1 is SGDLS, CDR2 YYNGEE, per germline. CDR3 length equals 16 residues. J was trimmed by 5 bases and V by 3 bases; bases with no gene match: 6. The CDR3 nucleotides are TGTGCCAGCAGCGCCTCGGGACTAGCGGGAGGAAACGAGCAGTACTTC. This translates into CASSASGLAGGNEQYF.

Notes on this clone: Other DNA sequences from this sample encode an identical CDR3 as well. The rearrangement links TRBV6-5 to TRBJ2-7, with 11 bases lining up with TRBD2. Germline V gene data show CDR1 as MNHEY and CDR2 as SVGAGI. This CDR3 region has 14 residues. Trimming removed 4 bases from V and 4 bases from J; junction bases left unmatched: 3. The CDR3 loop is CASSSGTSGYEQYF. The CDR3 DNA is TGTGCCAGCAGTTCCGGGACTAGCGGATACGAGCAGTACTTC.

This clone was counted once. The chain joins TRBV29-1 to TRBJ1-2; TRBD1 agrees at 11 bases. Germline values: CDR1 SQVTM, CDR2 ANQGSEA. With 3 bases clipped from V and 13 bases from J, the junction kept 7 bases outside the gene matches. This CDR3 region has 12 residues. The CDR3 nucleotides read TGCAGCGTTGAGGCCCGGACAGGGGGCGGCACCTTC. Translated, it gives CSVEARTGGGTF.

The V gene is TRBV13, the J gene TRBJ2-3, with TRBD2 matching over 10 bases. V was clipped by 0 bases and J by 6 bases; unmatched bases: 6. Germline assignment: CDR1 PRHDT and CDR2 FYEKMQ (reference sequence). There are 16 residues in the CDR3. Here the CDR3 reads CASSLGLAGVTDTQYF. DNA for the CDR3: TGTGCCAGCAGCTTAGGGCTAGCGGGAGTTACGGATACGCAGTATTTT.

CDR3 protein: CASSPSGQNYGYTF. CDR3 bases: TGTGCCAGCAGTCCGTCGGGACAGAACTATGGCTACACCTTC. The J gene is TRBJ1-2, the V gene TRBV27; 7 positions match TRBD1. V shed 5 bases and J 2 bases; nucleotides not matched to a gene: 5. Per the germline V gene, CDR1 is MNHEY and CDR2 is SMNVEV (reference sequence). The CDR3 runs to 14 residues.

This clone appeared once. The V and J genes are TRBV4-3 and TRBJ1-2, with a tentative D call TRBD1 (5 bases). CDR3 length: 16 amino acids. CDR1 is LGHNA, CDR2 YSLEER, per germline. The ends were cut back, 4 bases at V and 6 bases at J, with 21 bases in the middle. CDR3 residues: CASSPGIWGAIDGYTF. CDR3 in DNA: TGCGCCAGCAGCCCTGGTATTTGGGGCGCGATCGATGGCTACACCTTC.

The chain recombines TRBV4-3 with TRBJ2-1; 7 bases are shared with TRBD1. J gave up 4 bases and V 0 bases, and 6 bases lay outside the gene matches. Germline V gene lookup returns CDR1 LGHNA and CDR2 YSLEER. CDR3 length: 16 amino acids. The CDR3 DNA reads TGCGCCAGCAGCCAAGATCTGGCAGGGGGATACAATGAGCAGTTCTTC. It is translated as CASSQDLAGGYNEQFF.

The chain uses TRBV19 and TRBJ1-3; D gene unclear. The CDR3 covers 11 residues. Germline values: CDR1 LNHDA, CDR2 SQIVND (reference sequence). The DNA for the CDR3 is TGTCCTGCGCTCTCTGGAAACACCATATATTTT. Amino acid sequence: CPALSGNTIYF.

The J gene is TRBJ2-7, the V gene TRBV30; a weak D match, TRBD2 (6 bases). The germline V gene has CDR1 GTSNPN and CDR2 SVGIG (reference sequence). The CDR3 is 13 amino acids. The V end lost 5 bases, the J end lost 1 base, and 12 bases lay between the germline ends. CDR3 in amino acids: CAWAVGGSYEQYF. CDR3 nucleotides: TGTGCCTGGGCAGTTGGAGGGTCCTACGAGCAGTACTTC.

This sequence joins TRBV15 and TRBJ1-1, with TRBD1 matching 7 bases. V lost 5 bases and J lost 1; bases outside the gene matches: 4. The CDR3 extends over 14 amino acids. The germline V gene encodes CDR1 LNHNV and CDR2 YYDKDF (reference sequence). CDR3 protein: CATSEGGTNTEAFF. For the CDR3, the DNA is TGTGCCACCAGCGAAGGGGGCACGAACACTGAAGCTTTCTTT.

CDR3 sequence reads: CATRQDRVYGYTF. CDR3 bases: TGTGCCACCCGGCAGGACAGGGTCTATGGCTACACCTTC. The gene calls are TRBV30 and TRBJ1-2; 8 nucleotides agree with TRBD1. CDR3 length: 13 amino acids. The germline V gene has CDR1 GTSNPN and CDR2 SVGIG (reference sequence). V lost 8 bases, J lost 4 bases, and 9 bases stayed unmatched.

The CDR3 DNA reads as TGTGCCAGCAGTCCCGGGACCTCTGAAGCTTTCTTT. Protein sequence: CASSPGTSEAFF. This chain links TRBV27 with TRBJ1-1; possible D gene TRBD1, 5 bases. Trimming removed 5 bases at V and 6 bases at J, with 10 bases between. Germline CDR1 reads MNHEY; CDR2 reads SMNVEV (reference sequence). The CDR3 loop spans 12 amino acids.

In nucleotides, the CDR3 is TGTGCCAGCAGCTTGGCCGTCACAGATCTTAACTATGGCTACACCTTC. Encoded protein: CASSLAVTDLNYGYTF. This chain connects TRBV5-6 to TRBJ1-2, with D unclear. The V and J ends lost 0 bases and 1 base respectively, with 13 bases between them. There are 16 residues in the CDR3. The germline V gene encodes CDR1 SGHDT and CDR2 YYEEEE. The whole variable domain, remainder taken from reference TRBV5-6 and TRBJ1-2, is DAGVTQSPTHLIKTRGQQVTLRCSPKSGHDTVSWYQQALGQGPQFIFQYYEEEERQRGNFPDRFSGHQFPNYSSELNVNALLLGDSALYLCASSLAVTDLNYGYTFGSGTRLTVV.

V and J are TRBV27 and TRBJ2-5; D is perhaps TRBD2 (5 bases). The CDR3 is made up of 17 amino acids. CDR1 is MNHEY and CDR2 is SMNVEV in the germline V gene (reference sequence). The V gene lost 0 bases and the J gene lost 4 bases, with 18 bases spanning the gap. The CDR3, as DNA: TGTGCCAGCAGTTTATCCGGTGGTTGGGAGATCGGAGAGACCCAGTACTTC. Translation: CASSLSGGWEIGETQYF.

This chain joins TRBV15 and TRBJ2-1; 8 nucleotides agree with TRBD1. The CDR3 contains 13 residues. The V and J ends lost 3 bases and 7 bases, in that order; junction bases with no gene match: 2. Germline V lookup: CDR1 LNHNV, CDR2 YYDKDF (reference sequence). The DNA for the CDR3 is TGTGCCACCAGCAGGTACAGGGGGAATGAGCAGTTCTTC. Its translation: CATSRYRGNEQFF.

The chain couples TRBV28 to TRBJ2-7, with D possibly being TRBD1 (5 bases). This CDR3 has 15 amino acids. The V and J ends lost 3 bases and 1 base respectively, with 13 bases between them. From germline, CDR1 is MDHEN and CDR2 SYDVKM. In DNA form, the CDR3 reads TGTGCCAGCAGTTTTCAAGGCAGGGTTTCCTACGAGCAGTACTTC. The encoded protein is CASSFQGRVSYEQYF.

The V gene is TRBV28, the J gene TRBJ2-7; D is perhaps TRBD1 or TRBD2 (5 bases each). Trimming left V 6 bases short and J 2 bases short, with 14 bases between. Germline assignment: CDR1 MDHEN and CDR2 SYDVKM. The CDR3 loop spans 14 amino acids. The CDR3 here is CASRSGTVPYEQYF. The CDR3 nucleotides read TGTGCCAGCAGGTCCGGGACGGTACCCTACGAGCAGTACTTC.